This note documents a single TCR beta chain sequence. The antigen it binds to is not known. No base qualities exist here, and no much larger clone lies one base off it. The approximately 41 donors, aged about 6 to 95 years, were systemically healthy Caucasian individuals from Russia. Each donor gave roughly 11 milliliters of peripheral blood, drawn into EDTA-treated Vacutainer tubes. Ficoll-Paque density-gradient centrifugation was used to isolate PBMCs, with at least 7 million obtained per sample. Trizol reagent was used to extract total RNA from the PBMCs, yielding at least 5.5 micrograms per sample. The percentages of naive CD45RAhigh/CD27high T cells were determined by flow cytometry on a PBMC aliquot from every donor. The library relied on 5' RACE. This sample was sequenced with an Illumina HiSeq 2500. A second PCR of about 6 to 11 cycles was performed with a sample-barcoded 5' primer and a J-beta primer mix. A template-switch 5' adaptor carrying 12 random nucleotides introduced a unique molecular identifier onto each TCR beta cDNA molecule. Each sample yielded at least 2.5 million CDR3-containing paired-end reads. All of the RNA was converted into first-strand cDNA using the Mint cDNA synthesis kit, with a TRBC-specific oligonucleotide serving as the primer. All cDNA was treated with uracil-DNA glycosylase and then went through a first 18-cycle PCR with the universal primers M1SS and BC2_uni_R. The authors processed their data as follows. Each sample was normalized by randomly selecting 1 million high-quality reads, each carrying a distinct molecular identifier. Instead of being binned into consensus sequences, reads that shared molecular identifiers were thrown out. CDR3 identification, clonotype clustering and error correction used MiTCR with a Q25 quality threshold and the strictest error-elimination algorithm. Lower-bound total TCR beta diversity was estimated with a nonparametric unseen species model using Euler transformation. Using fastp trimming at Q25 and MiXCR clonotype assembly, TCRdb reanalyzed the public sequencing data and kept in-frame beta chains. Rows with a matching CDR3 protein are joined into one entry that keeps the most common DNA and genes. TCRdb's processing, not the authors' own work, is the source of the V and J calls. Recorded for this sample are about 1,800,000 distinct CDR3 sequences; roughly 27% of them occurred a single time. The ten largest clones capture roughly 8% of the sample.

The sample originates from a study of blood T cells in healthy people across ages (dated by TCRdb to between 2014 and 2016). As for the study more broadly: In model experiments, template switching captured about one uniquely barcoded TCR beta cDNA molecule for every two T cells. Four age groups were formed from the donors: young (average about 16 years), middle-aged (approximately 42), aged (about 62) and long-lived (around 82). To avoid experimental bias, donors of different ages were randomly spread across the sequencing lanes. For two donors (one aged 18 to 30 and one aged 80 or older), the study analyzed two additional independent replicas of 1 million unique cDNA reads from the same blood draw. Using deep sequencing normalized with unique cDNA molecular identifiers, the study measured how TCR beta repertoire diversity changes with age. The research as a whole found: The long-lived group showed more naive CD4+ T cells, fewer expanded clones and increased TCR diversity than the aged group, suggesting age selection. Because donor CMV infection status was unknown, age-related changes in expanded clonotypes were potentially confounded. As age increased, observed TCR beta diversity per million T cells dropped in a roughly linear way, and a significant reduction was already evident by age around 41. A strong correlation was found between observed TCR beta diversity and the percentage of naive T cells measured by flow cytometry. Total diversity estimates from one million sequenced T cells were considered lower bounds and underestimates. Conclusive comparison of naive and antigen-experienced compartments was prevented by the profiling of bulk unsorted PBMCs.

The CDR3 spans 16 residues, from the cysteine through the phenylalanine. Of the read, only the CDR3 DNA is kept; its 48 bases are in frame from base 1. Sequences MNHEY (CDR1) and SMNVEV (CDR2) are obtained from the germline V gene (reference sequence). Trimming at the junction amounts to 5 bases on V and 0 bases on J, and the germline ends lie 14 bases apart. Recombination connected TRBV27 to TRBJ2-4; TRBD2 is a weak D gene call, 5 bases matching. The sample taken for sequencing was blood. The TCR was taken from a woman between 25 and 40 years old in good health. In nucleotides, the sequence is TGTGCCAGCAGTCCAGGAAGGAGGCCAGCCAAAAACATTCAGTACTTC. This is translated as CASSPGRRPAKNIQYF.